These T cell receptor beta chains were read from a single sample in a study of blood T cell repertoires in COVID-19. Sequencing used immunoSEQ multiplex PCR; TCRdb keeps in-frame clones, though not all of them. The sample includes 130,000 to 150,000 clones, about 80% seen only once; the top ten take over 9%. The sample was PBMCs or T cells enriched from blood (not recorded which). The receptors were sampled from a man aged 45-60 years who had recovered from COVID-19. The CDR3 runs from the conserved cysteine through the conserved F or W. Fields, in order: D gene, clone size, J gene, V gene, CDR3 length, CDR3 DNA, CDR3 protein. The D gene is left open where the match is weak. Clone size is not always given. Where it is, it says once, few, many or a class for expanded clones.

NA NA TRBJ2-2 TRBV4-1 16 TGCGCCAGCAGCCAAGAAACAGGGAGTAGGGCCGGGGAGCTGTTTTTT CASSQETGSRAGELFF
NA NA TRBJ1-5 TRBV6-5 13 TGTGCCAGCAGGCCACAGGGAAGTGGGCCCCAGCATTTT CASRPQGSGPQHF
NA NA TRBJ1-1 TRBV12-3/TRBV12-4 13 TGTGCCAGCAGCACCACTACACCCCTATGGCATGTCTTT CASSTTTPLWHVF
NA NA TRBJ1-4 TRBV6-5 13 TGTGCCAGCCGTCGAGGTCCTAATGAAAAACTGTTTTTT CASRRGPNEKLFF
TRBD2 NA TRBJ2-3 TRBV10-2 15 TGCGCCAGCAAAATTAGCGGGGGAGGCACAGATACGCAGTATTTT CASKISGGGTDTQYF
TRBD1 NA TRBJ2-7 TRBV29-1 12 TGCAGCGTCGGGGACAGGGGCTACGAGCAGTACTTC CSVGDRGYEQYF
TRBD1 few TRBJ1-2 TRBV6-5 15 TGTGCCAGCAGACGGGACAGGGGGCGGTTAGTCGGCTACACCTTC CASRRDRGRLVGYTF
TRBD2 NA TRBJ2-2 TRBV4-3 18 TGCGCCAGCAGCCAAGGGCTAGCGGGGGCCCCGGGGACCGGGGAGCTGTTTTTT CASSQGLAGAPGTGELFF
NA NA TRBJ1-2 TRBV11-2 15 TGTGCCAGCAGCTTAGAGTGGGCGGAGGACTATGGCTACACCTTC CASSLEWAEDYGYTF
TRBD1 NA TRBJ1-5 TRBV13 17 TGTGCCAGCAGCCGGCCCGGTGACAGGGTTAGCAATCAGCCCCAGCATTTT CASSRPGDRVSNQPQHF
TRBD2 NA TRBJ2-1 TRBV5-1 16 TGCGCCAGCAGCCCAATGACTAGCGGGGAGGGCAATGAGCAGTTCTTC CASSPMTSGEGNEQFF
NA NA TRBJ1-1 TRBV30 15 TGTGCCTGGAAAGGGGTAGGGGCGCAGAACACTGAAGCTTTCTTT CAWKGVGAQNTEAFF
TRBD1 NA TRBJ1-1 TRBV7-6 17 TGTGCCAGCACCCATCTGGGACAGGGGGCACTGGACACTGAAGCTTTCTTT CASTHLGQGALDTEAFF
NA NA TRBJ2-7 TRBV5-1 14 TGCGCCAGCAGCTTGGATGGACAGTCCTACGAGCAGTACTTC CASSLDGQSYEQYF
NA once TRBJ1-2 TRBV3-1/TRBV3-2 16 TGTGCCAGCAGCCAAGGGGCGACGGCGCGCGGGCGGGGCTACACCTTC CASSQGATARGRGYTF
NA NA TRBJ1-5 TRBV30 13 TGTGCCTGGGGAACAGGGATATTTCAGCCCCAGCATTTT CAWGTGIFQPQHF
TRBD2 NA TRBJ2-7 TRBV7-2 15 TGTGCCAGCAGCCCCAGCGGCGGGGGGTACTACGAGCAGTACTTC CASSPSGGGYYEQYF
NA NA TRBJ2-1 TRBV7-6 14 TGTGCCAGCAGCCCAGCGGCCCTAGCGTTCGAGCAGTTCTTC CASSPAALAFEQFF
NA few TRBJ2-3 TRBV7-3 12 TGTGCCAGCAGTTACGGGGGGCCGGACAAGTATTTT CASSYGGPDKYF
TRBD1 once TRBJ1-1 TRBV7-2 16 TGTGCCAGCAGCTTAGTCGGACAGGGGGCGAACACTGAAGCTTTCTTT CASSLVGQGANTEAFF
TRBD2 NA TRBJ2-4 TRBV5-4 18 TGTGCCAGCAGCTTAGGTTTAGCGGGGGGGCCGGGCAAAAACATTCAGTACTTC CASSLGLAGGPGKNIQYF
TRBD2 NA TRBJ2-1 TRBV4-1 16 TGCGCCAGCAGCCAAGATCCGGCGGGGGGGACGGATGAGCAGTTCTTC CASSQDPAGGTDEQFF
TRBD2 NA TRBJ2-4 TRBV6-5 15 TGTGCCAGCAATAGCGGGGGAGGAGGCAAAAACATTCAGTACTTC CASNSGGGGKNIQYF
TRBD1 NA TRBJ1-5 TRBV6-5 14 TGTGCCAGCAGTCCAACAGGGGGCAATCAGCCCCAGCATTTT CASSPTGGNQPQHF
NA NA TRBJ1-2 TRBV7-2 15 TGTGCCAGCAGCCTAAATGGGGGGGCGGGTCATGGCTACACCTTC CASSLNGGAGHGYTF
TRBD1 NA TRBJ1-1 TRBV3-1/TRBV3-2 14 TGTGCCAGCAGCCAAGATCTCGCCAGGGGGCAAGCTTTCTTT CASSQDLARGQAFF
TRBD2 NA TRBJ2-2 TRBV5-5 17 TGTGCCAGCAGCATGACTAGCGGGGGCCCCCAGGGCGGGGAGCTGTTTTTT CASSMTSGGPQGGELFF
NA NA TRBJ1-1 TRBV6-1 14 TGTGCCAGCAGCAGAGGACAGCAGAACACTGAAGCTTTCTTT CASSRGQQNTEAFF
NA NA TRBJ1-4 TRBV9 14 TGTGCCAGCAGCGTTCAGGGGTTGGGTGAAAAACTGTTTTTT CASSVQGLGEKLFF
NA NA TRBJ1-2 TRBV20-1 13 TGCAGTGCTAGTGGCGGGAGAAACTATGGCTACACCTTC CSASGGRNYGYTF
NA once TRBJ2-1 TRBV24-1 13 TGTGCCACCAGTGGTGCTCTGGGGGGTGAGCAGTTCTTC CATSGALGGEQFF
TRBD1 NA TRBJ1-2 TRBV6-2/TRBV6-3 15 TGTGCCAGCAGCTCAACCGGGACAGGAGTCTATGGCTACACCTTC CASSSTGTGVYGYTF
NA NA TRBJ1-3 TRBV2 12 TGTGCCACTCAGATATCCGGAAACACCATATATTTT CATQISGNTIYF
NA NA TRBJ2-3 TRBV19 17 TGTGCCAGTAGTTCCTTAGGGGGACCGGAAGGACTCGATACGCAGTATTTT CASSSLGGPEGLDTQYF
TRBD2 NA TRBJ2-1 TRBV29-1 14 TGCAGCGTAGCCTATAGCGGGGTTTCAAATGAGCAGTTCTTC CSVAYSGVSNEQFF
TRBD1 NA TRBJ2-7 TRBV5-4 15 TGTGCCAGCAGCTATCCGACAGGGGGGTCCTACGAGCAGTACTTC CASSYPTGGSYEQYF